A single sample gave rise to the 22 T cell receptor beta chains below, sequenced in a study of regulatory T cells in long-lasting Graves disease. Time point defined: newly diagnosed GD, antithyroid drugs for less than 3 months. Generation of the TCR library employed RNA extracted from PBMCs. iRepertoire HTBI primers and Arm-PCR of CDR3 regions built TCR beta libraries. TCRdb redid the calling of the multiplex PCR reads with MiXCR, one entry per CDR3 protein. The table lists around 450,000 distinct CDR3 sequences, about 15% of them singletons. The same sample was also used in a study of T cells in Graves' hyperthyroidism and ophthalmopathy.

Source: peripheral blood mononuclear cells (PBMCs), taken at new diagnosis, from a patient treated with antithyroid drugs. The source is a woman between 40 and 55 years old with Graves disease.

This clonotype has just a few counts. The V and J genes are TRBV4-1 and TRBJ1-2; maybe TRBD1 (5 bases). From germline, CDR1 is MGHRA and CDR2 YSYEKL. The CDR3 runs 12 residues. Trimming left V 3 bases short and J 8 bases short, with 10 bases between. This CDR3 is CASSHGGNGYTF. The DNA for the CDR3 is TGCGCCAGCAGCCATGGGGGAAACGGCTACACCTTC.

This clonotype came up many times. This chain joins TRBV5-5 and TRBJ1-6; 9 nucleotides line up with TRBD1. The germline V gene has CDR1 SGHKS and CDR2 YYEKEE (reference sequence). The CDR3 is 15 amino acids. V lost 3 bases and J lost 9; bases outside the gene matches: 7. The CDR3 region is CASSWGQGGSSPLHF. CDR3 DNA sequence: TGTGCCAGCAGCTGGGGACAGGGAGGAAGTTCACCCCTCCACTTT.

This clonotype was recorded a few times. The V call is TRBV12-3 or TRBV12-4, the J call TRBJ2-2; no reliable D call. This CDR3 spans 15 amino acids. Trimming removed 8 bases from V and 4 bases from J, with 17 bases in between. CDR3 in amino acids: CASSPPGFGTGELFF. The CDR3, as DNA: TGTGCCAGCTCGCCTCCTGGATTTGGCACCGGGGAGCTGTTTTTT.

The chain uses TRBV6-2 or TRBV6-3 and TRBJ2-4; TRBD2 aligns across 7 bases. V was pared by 4 bases and J by 0 bases, with 15 bases of the junction left unmatched. Germline-derived CDR1 and CDR2 are MNHEY and SVGEGT. The CDR3 has 19 residues. In DNA form, the CDR3 reads TGTGCCAGCAGTTCGTCGAGGGGCGGGAGACGATTAGCCAAAAACATTCAGTACTTC. Translated, it gives CASSSSRGGRRLAKNIQYF.

V is TRBV20-1 and J is TRBJ2-7, with 7 bases aligning to TRBD2. This CDR3 comprises 15 residues. Looked up from germline, CDR1 is DFQATT and CDR2 is SNEGSKA (reference sequence). The V gene end was trimmed by 4 bases and the J gene end by 4 bases; junction bases not matched to a gene: 13. DNA of the CDR3: TGCAGTGCTACGTATGGCGGGAGTAGTGGGTACGAGCAGTACTTC. Its translation is CSATYGGSSGYEQYF.

This rearrangement joins TRBV20-1 to TRBJ1-2, with TRBD1 matching 7 bases. In germline, CDR1 is DFQATT, CDR2 SNEGSKA (reference sequence). The CDR3 spans 15 residues. The V and J ends lost 5 bases and 4 bases, in that order; junction bases with no gene match: 13. The CDR3 spells CSAPRPLNRGYGYTF. The CDR3 DNA sequence: TGCAGTGCTCCCCGCCCCCTCAACAGGGGCTATGGCTACACCTTC.

This clonotype showed up many times. The rearrangement uses TRBV12-3 or TRBV12-4 and TRBJ2-1; TRBD2 aligns across 10 bases. Trimming took 5 bases from V and 4 from J; bases not matched to a gene: 8. This CDR3 has 16 amino acids. The CDR3 DNA sequence: TGTGCCAGCAGTATGGCTAGCGGGAGCTTTTACAATGAGCAGTTCTTC. Encoded protein: CASSMASGSFYNEQFF.

To note about this clonotype: A single base separates this from a much larger clone, so it may be a read error. This chain joins TRBV6-6 and TRBJ2-5; TRBD2 is a possible D gene (6 bases). The end of the DNA is better explained by TRBJ2-7, so the J call may be wrong. Germline V gene lookup returns CDR1 MNHNY and CDR2 SVGAGI (reference sequence). The CDR3 spans 14 residues. CDR3 DNA: TGTGCCAGCAGTTACTCGGGACTCGACTACGAGCAGTACTTC. Its translation: CASSYSGLDYEQYF.

This clonotype was recorded at least ten times. The genes are TRBV28 and TRBJ2-2; either TRBD1 or TRBD2 may supply D (5 bases each). The CDR3 contains 15 residues. V lost 2 bases and J 9 bases, leaving 16 bases between the germline ends. Per germline, CDR1 MDHEN and CDR2 SYDVKM. Here the CDR3 DNA reads TGTGCCAGCAGTTTAAGAACAGGCGGGCCTCGGGAGCTGTTTTTT. This sequence encodes CASSLRTGGPRELFF.

This clonotype was seen ten or more times. V is TRBV11-2 and J is TRBJ2-1; 7 bases agree with TRBD1. Germline V CDR1 and CDR2: SGHAT, FQNNGV. The CDR3 sequence is 16 residues long. V gave up 0 bases and J gave up 1 base; unmatched junction bases: 3. The CDR3 loop reads CASSLDRGQSYNEQFF. CDR3 DNA sequence: TGTGCCAGCAGCTTAGATAGGGGGCAGTCCTACAATGAGCAGTTCTTC.

There are a few counts of this clonotype. The J gene is TRBJ1-6, the V gene TRBV5-1; weak D call: TRBD1 (5 bases). Trimming left V 0 bases short and J 9 bases short, with 16 bases between. CDR1 is SGHRS, CDR2 YFSETQ, per germline. The CDR3 is 16 residues long. CDR3 sequence reads: CASSLGGPGMASPLHF. The CDR3 DNA sequence: TGCGCCAGCAGCTTGGGGGGACCAGGGATGGCTTCACCCCTCCACTTT.

Concerning this clonotype: Possible read error: a much larger clone is one base away. The CDR3 bases are TGTGACAGCAGCCAAACGGCTAGCGGACCCTGGAGAGAGACCCAGTACTTC. Encoded protein: CDSSQTASGPWRETQYF. This rearrangement joins TRBV3-1 to TRBJ2-5; 7 nucleotides align to TRBD2. This CDR3 is 17 amino acids long. Per the germline V gene, CDR1 is LGHDT and CDR2 is YNNKEL (reference sequence).

In its sample, this clonotype was seen many times. The chain joins TRBV27 to TRBJ2-3, with D possibly TRBD1 on 6 matching bases. CDR1 and CDR2 from the germline V gene are MNHEY and SMNVEV (reference sequence). The V end was cut by 4 bases, the J end by 5 bases, with 22 bases between. The CDR3 loop spans 17 amino acids. The CDR3 protein is CASSSMRRQALGDTQYF. In nucleotides, the CDR3 is TGTGCCAGCAGTTCAATGCGTAGACAGGCCCTGGGAGATACGCAGTATTTT.

The V and J genes are TRBV20-1 and TRBJ2-3; the D is unclear. The CDR3 length is 15 residues. Germline values: CDR1 DFQATT, CDR2 SNEGSKA (reference sequence). Deletions cut 6 bases from V and 0 bases from J, with 16 bases between. For the CDR3, the DNA is TGCAGTGCCGTACTCATAGGGCAGAGCACAGATACGCAGTATTTT. This codes for CSAVLIGQSTDTQYF.

The table lists this clonotype with many counts. The chain is built from TRBV27 and TRBJ2-7; D unresolved. The length of the CDR3 is 14 residues. Deletions cut 2 bases from V and 2 bases from J, with 10 bases between. The germline V gene has CDR1 MNHEY and CDR2 SMNVEV (reference sequence). CDR3 region: CASSLRAPPYEQYF. CDR3 coding DNA: TGTGCCAGCAGTTTACGGGCTCCCCCCTACGAGCAGTACTTC.

The chain recombines TRBV15 with TRBJ2-1; no reliable D call. The germline V gene encodes CDR1 LNHNV and CDR2 YYDKDF (reference sequence). V lost 3 bases and J 8 bases, leaving 11 bases between the germline ends. The CDR3 consists of 13 residues. The CDR3 bases are TGTGCCACCAGCAGGGACCTTGTGGATGAGCAGTTCTTC. It is translated as CATSRDLVDEQFF. Variable domain in full (rest from reference TRBV15 and TRBJ2-1): DAMVIQNPRYQVTQFGKPVTLSCSQTLNHNVMYWYQQKSSQAPKLLFHYYDKDFNNEADTPDNFQSRRPNTSFCFLDIRSPGLGDTAMYLCATSRDLVDEQFFGPGTRLTVL.

This clonotype was seen a few times. This chain joins TRBV7-2 and TRBJ2-7, with TRBD1 matching 7 bases. CDR3 length: 14 amino acids. The germline V gene has CDR1 SGHTA and CDR2 FQGNSA. Losses at the gene ends were 5 bases for V and 6 bases for J; bases not matched to a gene: 10. In DNA, the CDR3 is TGTGCCAGCAGCCCGACCCGACAGGGCCGCGAGCAGTACTTC. Protein sequence: CASSPTRQGREQYF.

This clonotype was seen at least ten times. The J gene is TRBJ2-7, the V gene TRBV7-8; TRBD2 agrees at 13 bases. The CDR3 is made up of 16 amino acids. Per germline, CDR1 SGHVS and CDR2 FQNEAQ. V lost 5 bases, J lost 6 bases, and 10 bases stayed unmatched. The CDR3 DNA reads as TGTGCCAGCAGCCCTCATTCCGGGACTAGCGGGACCGAGCAGTACTTC. Amino acids: CASSPHSGTSGTEQYF.

This clonotype was seen many times. This chain joins TRBV28 and TRBJ1-1; D call uncertain. The CDR3 consists of 14 residues. Trimming cost V 2 bases and J 1 base, with 8 bases left between them. Germline values: CDR1 MDHEN, CDR2 SYDVKM. CDR3 bases: TGTGCCAGCAGTTTACCCCGACAGAACACTGAAGCTTTCTTT. Protein sequence: CASSLPRQNTEAFF.

The table lists this clonotype with many counts. V and J are TRBV18 and TRBJ1-4; D not certain. This CDR3 has 13 amino acids. Trimming pared 2 bases from V and 7 bases from J, leaving 8 bases between. Per germline, CDR1 KGHSH and CDR2 LQKENI. The CDR3: CASSPGVTEKLFF. The DNA for the CDR3 is TGTGCCAGCTCACCAGGGGTGACTGAAAAACTGTTTTTT.

The chain is built from TRBV9 and TRBJ2-4, with D tentatively TRBD2 (6 bases). The V end lost 0 bases, the J end lost 2 bases, and 24 bases lay between the germline ends. The germline gives CDR1 SGDLS, CDR2 YYNGEE. CDR3 length: 20 amino acids. The CDR3 spells CASSVEGGERAAGPKNIQYF. The CDR3 region has the DNA TGTGCCAGCAGCGTAGAAGGAGGGGAACGGGCCGCTGGCCCCAAAAACATTCAGTACTTC.

V gene TRBV19 combines with J gene TRBJ2-7, with no clear D. This CDR3 contains 12 residues. Deletions cut 5 bases from V and 6 bases from J, with 11 bases between. Per germline, CDR1 LNHDA and CDR2 SQIVND (reference sequence). The CDR3 loop reads CASSFASREQYF. In nucleotides, the CDR3 is TGTGCCAGTAGTTTCGCCAGTCGCGAGCAGTACTTC. The complete variable domain, with remaining parts taken from reference TRBV19 and TRBJ2-7, reads DGGITQSPKYLFRKEGQNVTLSCEQNLNHDAMYWYRQDPGQGLRLIYYSQIVNDFQKGDIAEGYSVSREKKESFPLTVTSAQKNPTAFYLCASSFASREQYFGPGTRLTVT.